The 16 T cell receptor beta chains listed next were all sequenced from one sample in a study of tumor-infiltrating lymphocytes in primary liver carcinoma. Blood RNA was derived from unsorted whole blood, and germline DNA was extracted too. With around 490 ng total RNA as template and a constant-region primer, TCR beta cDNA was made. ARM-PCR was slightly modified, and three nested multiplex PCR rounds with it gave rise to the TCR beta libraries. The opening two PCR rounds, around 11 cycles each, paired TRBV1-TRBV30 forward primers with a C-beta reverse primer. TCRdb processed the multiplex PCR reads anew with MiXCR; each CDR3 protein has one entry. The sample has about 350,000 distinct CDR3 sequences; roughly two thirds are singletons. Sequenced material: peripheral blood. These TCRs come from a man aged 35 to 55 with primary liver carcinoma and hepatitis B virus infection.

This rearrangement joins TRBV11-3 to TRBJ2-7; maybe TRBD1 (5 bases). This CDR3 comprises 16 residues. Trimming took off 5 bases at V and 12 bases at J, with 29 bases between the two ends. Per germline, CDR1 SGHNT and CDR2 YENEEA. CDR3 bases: TGTGCCAGCAGCCGATCATTATCCAGGGCACCCTACGACCGGTACTTC. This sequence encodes CASSRSLSRAPYDRYF.

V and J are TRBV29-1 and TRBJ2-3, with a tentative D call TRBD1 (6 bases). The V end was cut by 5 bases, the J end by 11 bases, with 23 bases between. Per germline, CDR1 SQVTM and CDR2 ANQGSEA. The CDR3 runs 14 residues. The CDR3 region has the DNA TGCAGCGTTAATCCAGGGGCCAGCACAGATGGGCAGTATTTT. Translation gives CSVNPGASTDGQYF.

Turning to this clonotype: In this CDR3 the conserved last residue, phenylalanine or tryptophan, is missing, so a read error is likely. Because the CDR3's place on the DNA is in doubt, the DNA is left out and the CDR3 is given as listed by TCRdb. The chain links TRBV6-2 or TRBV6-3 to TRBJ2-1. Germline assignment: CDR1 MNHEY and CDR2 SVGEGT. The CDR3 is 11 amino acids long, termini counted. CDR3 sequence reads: CASSYRVSLFV.

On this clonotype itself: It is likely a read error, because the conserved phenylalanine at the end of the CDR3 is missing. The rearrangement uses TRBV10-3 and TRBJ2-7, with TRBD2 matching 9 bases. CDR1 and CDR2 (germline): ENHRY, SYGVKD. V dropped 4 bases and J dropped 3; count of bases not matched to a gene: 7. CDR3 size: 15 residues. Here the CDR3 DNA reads TGTGCCATCAGTGTGTCGGCGGGAGGGTACTACGAGCAGTACTCC. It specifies CAISVSAGGYYEQYS.

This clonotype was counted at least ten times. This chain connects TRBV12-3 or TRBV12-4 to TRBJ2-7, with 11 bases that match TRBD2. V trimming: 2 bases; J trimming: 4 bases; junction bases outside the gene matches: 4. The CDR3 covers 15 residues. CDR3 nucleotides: TGTGCCAGCAGTTTACCAACTAGCGGGAGTTACGAGCAGTACTTC. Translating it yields CASSLPTSGSYEQYF.

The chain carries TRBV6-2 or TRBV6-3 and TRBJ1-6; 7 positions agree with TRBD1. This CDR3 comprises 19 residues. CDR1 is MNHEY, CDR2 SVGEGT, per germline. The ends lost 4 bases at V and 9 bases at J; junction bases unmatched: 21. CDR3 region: CASSSQDRLALSGISPLHF. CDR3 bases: TGTGCCAGCAGTTCGCAGGACAGGTTGGCTCTGAGTGGAATTTCACCCCTCCACTTT.

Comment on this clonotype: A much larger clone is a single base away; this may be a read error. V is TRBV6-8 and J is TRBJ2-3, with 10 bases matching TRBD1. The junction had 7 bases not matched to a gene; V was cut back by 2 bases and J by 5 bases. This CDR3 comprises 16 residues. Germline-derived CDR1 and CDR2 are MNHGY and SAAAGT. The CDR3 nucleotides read TGTGCCAGCAGTTACGAGGGACAGGGGAGGCAAGATACGCAGTATTTT. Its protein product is CASSYEGQGRQDTQYF.

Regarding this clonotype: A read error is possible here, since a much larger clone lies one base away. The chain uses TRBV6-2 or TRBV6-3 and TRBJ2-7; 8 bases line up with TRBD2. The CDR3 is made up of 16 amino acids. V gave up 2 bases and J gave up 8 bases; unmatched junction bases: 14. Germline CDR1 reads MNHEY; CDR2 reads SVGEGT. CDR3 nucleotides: TGTGCCAGCAGTTACGCCGCTAGCGGGTTAACGGACAAGCAGTACTTC. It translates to CASSYAASGLTDKQYF.

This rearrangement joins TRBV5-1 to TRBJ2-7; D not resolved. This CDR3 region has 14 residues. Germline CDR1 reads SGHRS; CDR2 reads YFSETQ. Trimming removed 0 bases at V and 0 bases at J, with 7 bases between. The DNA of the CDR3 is TGCGCCAGCAGCTTGGACTGGGGCTCCTACGAGCAGTACTTC. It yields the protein CASSLDWGSYEQYF.

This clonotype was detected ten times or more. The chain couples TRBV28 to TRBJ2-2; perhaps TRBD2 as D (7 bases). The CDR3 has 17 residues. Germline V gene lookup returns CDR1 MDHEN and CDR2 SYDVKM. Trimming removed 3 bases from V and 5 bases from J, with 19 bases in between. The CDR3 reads CASSFWGGRRGTGELFF. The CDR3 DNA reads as TGTGCCAGCAGTTTTTGGGGGGGGCGACGGGGAACCGGGGAGCTGTTTTTT. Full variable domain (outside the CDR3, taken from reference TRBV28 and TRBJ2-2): DVKVTQSSRYLVKRTGEKVFLECVQDMDHENMFWYRQDPGLGLRLIYFSYDVKMKEKGDIPEGYSVSREKKERFSLILESASTNQTSMYLCASSFWGGRRGTGELFFGEGSRLTVL.

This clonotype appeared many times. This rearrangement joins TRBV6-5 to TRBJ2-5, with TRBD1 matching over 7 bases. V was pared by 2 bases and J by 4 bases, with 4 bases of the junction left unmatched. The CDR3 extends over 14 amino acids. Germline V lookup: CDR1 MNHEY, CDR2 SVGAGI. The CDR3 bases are TGTGCCAGCAGTTACGGGACAGCCCGAGAGACCCAGTACTTC. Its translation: CASSYGTARETQYF.

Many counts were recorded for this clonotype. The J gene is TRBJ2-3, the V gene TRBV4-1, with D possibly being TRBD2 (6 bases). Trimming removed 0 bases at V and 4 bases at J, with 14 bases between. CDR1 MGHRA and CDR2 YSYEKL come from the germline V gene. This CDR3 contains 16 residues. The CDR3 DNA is TGCGCCAGCAGCCAAGAAAGACTAGATTTGGCAGATACGCAGTATTTT. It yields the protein CASSQERLDLADTQYF.

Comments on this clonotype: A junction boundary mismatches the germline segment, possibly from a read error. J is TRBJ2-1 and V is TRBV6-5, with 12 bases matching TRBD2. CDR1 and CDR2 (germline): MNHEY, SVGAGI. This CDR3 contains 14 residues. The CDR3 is CASNWTSGNNEQFF. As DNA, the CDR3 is TGTGCCAGCAACTGGACTAGCGGGAACAACGAGCAGTTCTTC.

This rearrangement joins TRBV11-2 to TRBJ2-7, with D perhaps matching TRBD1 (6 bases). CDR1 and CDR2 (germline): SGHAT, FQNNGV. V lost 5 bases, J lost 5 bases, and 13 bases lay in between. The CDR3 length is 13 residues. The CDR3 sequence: CASSVVTGHEQYF. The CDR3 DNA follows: TGTGCCAGCAGCGTAGTGACAGGACACGAGCAGTACTTC.

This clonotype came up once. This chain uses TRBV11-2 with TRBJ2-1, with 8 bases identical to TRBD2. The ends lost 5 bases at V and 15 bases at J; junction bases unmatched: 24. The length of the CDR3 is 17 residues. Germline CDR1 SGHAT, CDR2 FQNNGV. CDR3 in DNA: TGTGCCAGCAGCCAAGATGGACTAGCCTCCCCCTACAATGTGCGGTTCTTC. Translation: CASSQDGLASPYNVRFF.

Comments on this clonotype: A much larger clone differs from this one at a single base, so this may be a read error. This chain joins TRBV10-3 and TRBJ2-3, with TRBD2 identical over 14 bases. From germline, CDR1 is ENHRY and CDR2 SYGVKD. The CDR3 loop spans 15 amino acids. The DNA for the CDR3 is TGTGCCACCCTGGGACTAGCGGGAGTGACAGATATGCAGTATTTT. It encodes CATLGLAGVTDMQYF.